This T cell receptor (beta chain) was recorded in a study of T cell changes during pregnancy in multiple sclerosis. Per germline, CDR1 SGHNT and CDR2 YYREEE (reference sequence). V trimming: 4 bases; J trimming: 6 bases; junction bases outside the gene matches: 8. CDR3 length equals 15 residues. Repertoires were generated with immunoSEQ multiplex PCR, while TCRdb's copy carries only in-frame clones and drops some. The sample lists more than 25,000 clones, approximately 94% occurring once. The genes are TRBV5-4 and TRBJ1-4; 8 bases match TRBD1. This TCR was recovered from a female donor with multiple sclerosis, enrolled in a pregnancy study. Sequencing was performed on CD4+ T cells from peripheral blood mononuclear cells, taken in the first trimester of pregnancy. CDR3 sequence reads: CASSPRTGRDEKLFF. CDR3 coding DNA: TGTGCCAGCAGCCCCCGGACAGGGCGGGATGAAAAACTGTTTTTT.